The rows below give T cell receptor beta chains drawn from one sample of a study of blood T cells in healthy people across ages. MiXCR was run by TCRdb on the 5' RACE reads, yielding one entry per CDR3 protein. The table includes 270,000 or so distinct CDR3 sequences, 27% detected once. The specimen was blood. The receptors were sampled from a woman aged 70-85 years in good health. Each CDR3 is given with its conserved first and last residue.

j_call	v_call	cdr3_aa
TRBJ2-3	TRBV12-3/TRBV12-4	CACSLRLAGITDTQYF
TRBJ1-2	TRBV2	CASSDPGELSYGYTF
TRBJ2-7	TRBV6-6	CASRPGTSLYEQYF
TRBJ2-3	TRBV14	CASSQATSSTDTQYF
TRBJ2-3	TRBV6-5	CASSYQSSRTDTQYF
TRBJ2-6	TRBV28	CASSLNRGAPSGANVLTF
TRBJ2-1	TRBV4-1	CASSRTGSSPYNEQFF
TRBJ2-3	TRBV9	CASSPRLDTQYF
TRBJ1-4	TRBV20-1	CSASDLTGGFNEKLFF
TRBJ2-1	TRBV29-1	CSVDGDSNEQFF
TRBJ2-3	TRBV2	CASRRQGGTDTQYF